This is a list of T cell receptor beta chains from one sample in a study of response to subunit inactivated influenza vaccine. MiXCR, run by TCRdb on the RT-PCR reads, gives a single entry per CDR3 protein. This table has under 550,000 distinct CDR3 sequences, around 8% appearing once. The sequences come from PBMCs from blood, collected approximately 25 months after vaccination. The origin of the receptors is a man between 50 and 75 years old who received an inactivated influenza vaccine. The CDR3 runs from the conserved cysteine through the conserved F or W. The D gene is left open where the match is weak. Clone size is stated in some rows and not others, as once, few, many or a class when expanded.

D: TRBD1
V: TRBV14
J: TRBJ2-5
size: many
CDR3: CASKERGLETQYF
DNA: TGTGCCAGCAAAGAGAGGGGGCTTGAGACCCAGTACTTC

D: TRBD1
V: TRBV4-2
J: TRBJ2-3
size: many
CDR3: CASSQTGEDTQYF
DNA: TGTGCCAGCAGCCAGACAGGGGAAGATACGCAGTATTTT

D: -
V: TRBV5-6
J: TRBJ2-3
size: many
CDR3: CASSLVSGMTQYF
DNA: TGTGCCAGCAGCTTGGTTTCAGGGATGACGCAGTATTTT

D: TRBD2
V: TRBV29-1
J: TRBJ2-3
size: -
CDR3: CSVGSGISTDTQYF
DNA: TGCAGCGTTGGTAGCGGGATAAGCACAGATACGCAGTATTTT

D: -
V: TRBV3-1
J: TRBJ1-1
size: -
CDR3: CASSQERISVNTEAFF
DNA: TGTGCCAGCAGCCAAGAAAGGATCTCGGTGAACACTGAAGCTTTCTTT

D: -
V: TRBV6-2/TRBV6-3
J: TRBJ2-7
size: many
CDR3: CASSYGLEVHEQYF
DNA: TGTGCCAGCAGTTACGGGCTAGAAGTCCACGAGCAGTACTTC

D: -
V: TRBV5-1
J: TRBJ1-1
size: few
CDR3: CASSLEAGRIAAFF
DNA: TGCGCCAGCAGCTTGGAGGCAGGGAGGATTGCGGCTTTCTTT

D: -
V: TRBV20-1
J: TRBJ1-5
size: -
CDR3: CSATTPEAQPQHF
DNA: TGCAGTGCTACCACCCCAGAGGCACAGCCCCAGCATTTT

D: -
V: TRBV28
J: TRBJ2-7
size: -
CDR3: CASRRTPGEQYF
DNA: TGTGCCAGCAGGCGGACCCCTGGGGAGCAGTACTTC

D: -
V: TRBV20-1
J: TRBJ1-1
size: few
CDR3: CSAATNRVNTEAFF
DNA: TGCAGTGCGGCGACCAACAGGGTGAACACTGAAGCTTTCTTT

D: TRBD2
V: TRBV5-1
J: TRBJ2-1
size: -
CDR3: CATSSGSTLSNEQFF
DNA: TGCGCCACCTCGAGCGGGAGTACATTAAGCAATGAGCAGTTCTTC

D: TRBD2
V: TRBV20-1
J: TRBJ2-1
size: many
CDR3: CSASWGLAGGRNEQFF
DNA: TGCAGTGCTAGTTGGGGACTAGCGGGGGGACGCAATGAGCAGTTCTTC

D: TRBD2
V: TRBV11-2
J: TRBJ2-1
size: -
CDR3: CASNSGGLAGASYNEQFF
DNA: TGTGCCAGCAACTCGGGGGGACTAGCGGGGGCCTCCTACAATGAGCAGTTCTTC

D: TRBD2
V: TRBV20-1
J: TRBJ2-3
size: many
CDR3: CSARGTSGLPDTQYF
DNA: TGCAGTGCTAGAGGGACTAGCGGTCTGCCGGATACGCAGTATTTT

D: TRBD2
V: TRBV12-3/TRBV12-4
J: TRBJ2-3
size: -
CDR3: CATVQSGGVDTQYF
DNA: TGTGCCACCGTCCAAAGCGGGGGGGTTGATACGCAGTATTTT

D: -
V: TRBV6-5
J: TRBJ2-7
size: few
CDR3: CASSSRAGVMSSYEQYF
DNA: TGTGCCAGCAGTTCCCGGGCAGGGGTCATGAGCTCCTACGAGCAGTACTTC

D: -
V: TRBV6-1
J: TRBJ1-2
size: -
CDR3: CASSGRLYGYTF
DNA: TGTGCCAGCAGTGGAAGACTCTATGGCTACACCTTC

D: -
V: TRBV21-1
J: TRBJ2-5
size: few
CDR3: CASSKIPSGGVEETQYF
DNA: TGTGCCAGCAGCAAAATTCCTAGCGGGGGGGTAGAAGAGACCCAGTACTTC

D: TRBD2
V: TRBV3-1
J: TRBJ2-1
size: -
CDR3: CASSPRQAGSGGASYNEQFF
DNA: TGTGCCAGCAGCCCGAGACAGGCGGGTAGCGGGGGGGCTTCCTACAATGAGCAGTTCTTC

D: TRBD1
V: TRBV20-1
J: TRBJ2-1
size: few
CDR3: CSARQGGENEQFF
DNA: TGCAGTGCCAGACAGGGGGGAGAGAATGAGCAGTTCTTC

D: -
V: TRBV27
J: TRBJ2-7
size: few
CDR3: CASSLRTGWQGTYEQYF
DNA: TGTGCCAGCAGCCTCCGTACGGGGTGGCAGGGTACCTACGAGCAGTACTTC

D: -
V: TRBV4-2
J: TRBJ2-5
size: -
CDR3: CASSQNGEGETQYF
DNA: TGTGCCAGCAGCCAGAACGGAGAGGGGGAGACCCAGTACTTC

D: TRBD1
V: TRBV2
J: TRBJ2-7
size: few
CDR3: CASSAQGANYEQYF
DNA: TGTGCCAGCAGCGCTCAGGGGGCGAACTACGAGCAGTACTTC

D: -
V: TRBV3-1
J: TRBJ2-7
size: many
CDR3: CASSQDPDGYEQYF
DNA: TGTGCCAGCAGCCAAGATCCAGACGGCTACGAGCAGTACTTC

D: -
V: TRBV29-1
J: TRBJ1-2
size: many
CDR3: CSVRQRNYGYTF
DNA: TGCAGCGTCAGACAGCGAAACTATGGCTACACCTTC

D: -
V: TRBV10-2
J: TRBJ2-3
size: -
CDR3: CASSELGTTSTDTQYF
DNA: TGCGCCAGCAGTGAGTTAGGGACAACTAGCACAGATACGCAGTATTTT

D: -
V: TRBV29-1
J: TRBJ2-7
size: many
CDR3: CSVEAESYEQYF
DNA: TGCAGCGTTGAAGCGGAATCCTACGAGCAGTACTTC

D: -
V: TRBV11-2
J: TRBJ2-3
size: -
CDR3: CASSLIGGSTDTQYF
DNA: TGTGCCAGCAGCTTAATAGGGGGTAGCACAGATACGCAGTATTTT

D: -
V: TRBV10-3
J: TRBJ2-1
size: few
CDR3: CAISESDGGAYNEQFF
DNA: TGTGCCATCAGTGAGTCGGACGGGGGAGCCTACAATGAGCAGTTCTTC

D: TRBD1
V: TRBV10-2
J: TRBJ2-5
size: few
CDR3: CASRPTGRRETQYF
DNA: TGCGCCAGCAGACCGACAGGGCGAAGGGAGACCCAGTACTTC